Listed here are 2 T cell receptor beta chains from one sample, sequenced in a study of blood T cell repertoires in COVID-19. Some clones are missing from TCRdb's copy, which holds only in-frame ones; the method was immunoSEQ multiplex PCR. The data show about 120,000 clones, around 82% seen once. The sample comprised peripheral blood. These receptor sequences come from a human donor in a cohort sampled during active COVID-19.

V and J are TRBV9 and TRBJ2-7; 11 nucleotides line up with TRBD2. Germline loops: CDR1 SGDLS, CDR2 YYNGEE. The CDR3 is made up of 15 amino acids. Trimming cost V 4 bases and J 0 bases; bases outside gene matches: 3. CDR3 protein: CASSRSGGDSYEQYF. CDR3 coding DNA: TGTGCCAGCAGCCGTAGCGGGGGGGACTCCTACGAGCAGTACTTC.

V usage is TRBV7-9 and J usage is TRBJ2-7; 9 bases agree with TRBD2. The CDR3 length is 16 residues. The germline gives CDR1 SEHNR, CDR2 FQNEAQ (reference sequence). J lost 7 bases, V lost 1 base, and 11 bases had no gene match. The CDR3, as DNA: TGTGCCAGCAGCTTAGTCTCATCTGCGGGGGGGCGGGAGCAGTACTTC. Protein product: CASSLVSSAGGREQYF. Variable domain in full (rest from reference TRBV7-9 and TRBJ2-7): DTGVSQNPRHKITKRGQNVTFRCDPISEHNRLYWYRQTLGQGPEFLTYFQNEAQLEKSRLLSDRFSAERPKGSFSTLEIQRTEQGDSAMYLCASSLVSSAGGREQYFGPGTRLTVT.